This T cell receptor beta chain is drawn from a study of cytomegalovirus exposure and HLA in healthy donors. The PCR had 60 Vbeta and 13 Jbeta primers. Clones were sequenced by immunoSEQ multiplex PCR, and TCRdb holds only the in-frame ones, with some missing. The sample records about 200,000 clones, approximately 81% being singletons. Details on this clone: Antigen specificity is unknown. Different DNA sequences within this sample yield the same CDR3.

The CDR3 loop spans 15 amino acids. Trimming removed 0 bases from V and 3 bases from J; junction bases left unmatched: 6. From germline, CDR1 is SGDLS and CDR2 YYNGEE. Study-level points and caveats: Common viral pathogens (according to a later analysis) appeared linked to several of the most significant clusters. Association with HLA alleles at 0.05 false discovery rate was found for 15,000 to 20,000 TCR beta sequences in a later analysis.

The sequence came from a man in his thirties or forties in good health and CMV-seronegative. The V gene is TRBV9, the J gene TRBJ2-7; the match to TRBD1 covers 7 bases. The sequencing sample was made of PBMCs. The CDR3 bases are TGTGCCAGCAGCGTAGGAGGGGCAGGGGGCTACGAGCAGTACTTC. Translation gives CASSVGGAGGYEQYF.